The 27 T cell receptor beta chains reported below all come from one sample, sequenced in a study of cytomegalovirus exposure and HLA in healthy donors. Both 60 Vbeta primers and 13 Jbeta primers went into the PCR. TCRdb keeps only in-frame clones here, not all; method: immunoSEQ multiplex PCR. The sample shows 55,000 to 80,000 clones, 75% of them seen only once. The material sequenced was PBMCs. These receptors were obtained from a man between 65 and 80 years old in good health and CMV-seronegative.

The V and J genes are TRBV9 and TRBJ2-1; the match to TRBD2 covers 9 bases. The CDR3 totals 16 residues. CDR1 is SGDLS and CDR2 is YYNGEE in the germline V gene. V gave up 4 bases and J gave up 3 bases; unmatched junction bases: 8. The CDR3 protein is CASSSRTSAVYNEQFF. Written as DNA, the CDR3 is TGTGCCAGCAGCTCGAGGACTAGCGCTGTCTACAATGAGCAGTTCTTC.

V and J are TRBV9 and TRBJ2-2; the match to TRBD1 covers 10 bases. The V gene end was trimmed by 4 bases and the J gene end by 4 bases; junction bases not matched to a gene: 10. The germline CDR1 and CDR2 sequences are SGDLS and YYNGEE. The CDR3 contains 17 residues. CDR3 in amino acids: CASSQVGQGGGTGELFF. CDR3 DNA sequence: TGTGCCAGCAGCCAGGTCGGACAGGGGGGCGGCACCGGGGAGCTGTTTTTT.

V is TRBV19 and J is TRBJ2-4; D possibly corresponds to TRBD1 (6 bases). This CDR3 has 14 amino acids. V was clipped by 2 bases and J by 9 bases, with 14 bases between them. Germline lookup yields CDR1 LNHDA and CDR2 SQIVND (reference sequence). The CDR3 bases are TGTGCCAGTAGTATACCACAGGGCAGGGGCATTCAGTACTTC. This encodes CASSIPQGRGIQYF.

The V call is TRBV5-6, the J call TRBJ2-1; D gene ambiguous. Germline V gene lookup returns CDR1 SGHDT and CDR2 YYEEEE. The CDR3 is 14 amino acids. V gave up 1 base and J gave up 5 bases, with 10 bases separating them. In DNA form, the CDR3 reads TGTGCCAGCAGCTTGTATAGCCCGGACAATGAGCAGTTCTTC. This translates into CASSLYSPDNEQFF.

This clone was recorded a few times. The chain has TRBV2 and TRBJ1-2; possibly TRBD1 for D (6 bases). The CDR3 is 13 residues long. The germline V gene encodes CDR1 SNHLY and CDR2 FYNNEI. The germline V and J ends were trimmed by 9 bases and 4 bases, with 15 bases remaining between them. CDR3 protein: CASRAGAGYGYTF. The CDR3 DNA reads TGTGCCAGTCGGGCGGGGGCGGGCTATGGCTACACCTTC.

The rearrangement links TRBV5-6 to TRBJ1-2, with 7 bases identical to TRBD1. V trimming: 4 bases; J trimming: 5 bases; junction bases outside the gene matches: 5. The CDR3 runs 13 residues. Germline CDR1 is SGHDT and CDR2 is YYEEEE. CDR3 sequence: CASSPGQPYGYTF. The CDR3 DNA is TGTGCCAGCAGCCCGGGACAGCCTTATGGCTACACCTTC. The full variable domain, its missing parts supplied by reference TRBV5-6 and TRBJ1-2, is DAGVTQSPTHLIKTRGQQVTLRCSPKSGHDTVSWYQQALGQGPQFIFQYYEEEERQRGNFPDRFSGHQFPNYSSELNVNALLLGDSALYLCASSPGQPYGYTFGSGTRLTVV.

J is TRBJ2-1 and V is TRBV4-1; D perhaps matches TRBD2 (6 bases). CDR3 size: 16 residues. CDR1 is MGHRA, CDR2 YSYEKL, per germline. V was cut by 5 bases and J by 9 bases, with 23 bases left in between. The CDR3, as DNA: TGCGCCAGCAGCGGACGGACTACACGGTTCTCGAGTGAGCAGTTCTTC. It yields the protein CASSGRTTRFSSEQFF.

This sequence joins TRBV5-8 and TRBJ2-1, with 8 bases that match TRBD2. CDR1 SGHTS and CDR2 YDEGEE come from the germline V gene. The CDR3 extends over 17 amino acids. V lost 3 bases, J lost 2 bases, and 10 bases stayed unmatched. The CDR3 reads CASSSEGGSGAYNEQFF. CDR3 DNA sequence: TGTGCCAGCAGCTCCGAAGGGGGTAGCGGGGCCTACAATGAGCAGTTCTTC.

The rearrangement joins TRBV5-1 to TRBJ2-1; 9 positions match TRBD2. The CDR3 has 15 residues. Germline CDR1 SGHRS, CDR2 YFSETQ. Germline trimming cut 5 bases from V and 4 bases from J; bases unmatched to any gene: 7. Written as DNA, the CDR3 is TGCGCCAGCAGTTCTCTAGCGGGGAGTTACAATGAGCAGTTCTTC. As protein: CASSSLAGSYNEQFF.

V and J are TRBV7-9 and TRBJ2-3; maybe TRBD1 (5 bases). Trimming cost V 5 bases and J 3 bases, with 18 bases left between them. Germline values: CDR1 SEHNR, CDR2 FQNEAQ (reference sequence). The CDR3 runs to 16 residues. In DNA, the CDR3 is TGTGCCAGCAGCCCCTCCGCAGGGTGGCGGACAGATACGCAGTATTTT. Translated, it gives CASSPSAGWRTDTQYF.

This clone was seen only a few times. This chain links TRBV7-2 with TRBJ1-2, with unresolved D. V was clipped by 2 bases and J by 2 bases, with 6 bases between them. This CDR3 is built from 13 residues. The germline V gene encodes CDR1 SGHTA and CDR2 FQGNSA. CDR3 DNA: TGTGCCAGCAGCTTAAACTCAAACTATGGCTACACCTTC. This translates into CASSLNSNYGYTF.

This clone appeared a single time. The chain has TRBV10-1 and TRBJ2-5; D perhaps matches TRBD2 (5 bases). Germline CDR1 is WNHNN and CDR2 is SYGVQD (reference sequence). V was clipped by 3 bases and J by 5 bases, with 10 bases between them. The CDR3 extends over 13 amino acids. The CDR3 nucleotides read TGCGCCAGCAGTGAAAACAGCGGCGAGACCCAGTACTTC. Its protein product is CASSENSGETQYF.

This clone is a singleton in its sample. The V gene is TRBV7-8, the J gene TRBJ2-3; 8 positions agree with TRBD1. V trimming: 2 bases; J trimming: 4 bases; junction bases outside the gene matches: 11. The CDR3 runs to 17 residues. CDR1 SGHVS and CDR2 FQNEAQ come from the germline V gene. The chain's CDR3 is CASSLLSGQERSDTQYF. CDR3 sequence (DNA): TGTGCCAGCAGCTTACTTTCGGGACAGGAGCGTTCAGATACGCAGTATTTT.

The gene calls are TRBV18 and TRBJ1-4; 7 bases are shared with TRBD1. Trimming cost V 5 bases and J 1 base; bases outside gene matches: 13. This CDR3 spans 18 amino acids. From germline, CDR1 is KGHSH and CDR2 LQKENI. Here the CDR3 DNA reads TGTGCCAGCTCATCAGGACAGGTGCGAACCGGAACTAATGAAAAACTGTTTTTT. Translating it yields CASSSGQVRTGTNEKLFF.

The rearrangement joins TRBV4-1 to TRBJ2-1; D gene uncertain. From germline, CDR1 is MGHRA and CDR2 YSYEKL. V lost 0 bases and J 0 bases, leaving 6 bases between the germline ends. The CDR3 length is 15 residues. The CDR3 sequence is CASSQEPGSYNEQFF. The CDR3 region has the DNA TGCGCCAGCAGCCAAGAACCCGGCTCCTACAATGAGCAGTTCTTC.

The DNA for the CDR3 is TGTGCCAGCAGTCCCAAAGCGGGGGGGGAGACCCAGTACTTC. The encoded protein is CASSPKAGGETQYF. This chain links TRBV28 with TRBJ2-5; 10 nucleotides align to TRBD2. The CDR3 contains 14 residues. Unmatched junction bases numbered 5, after V lost 5 bases and J lost 5 bases. Germline V lookup: CDR1 MDHEN, CDR2 SYDVKM.

The chain joins TRBV12-2 to TRBJ2-2; the listed D gene, TRBD2, was not tested against the DNA. TRBV12-2 represents a pseudogene. This CDR3 spans 20 amino acids. Here the CDR3 reads CASRLGGSRWGGLRGGELFF. CDR3 sequence (DNA): TGTGCAAGTCGCTTGGGAGGATCCAGATGGGGAGGGCTCAGGGGCGGGGAGCTGTTTTTT.

The V call is TRBV5-1, the J call TRBJ2-6; weak D call: TRBD1 (6 bases). CDR1 SGHRS and CDR2 YFSETQ come from the germline V gene. The CDR3 spans 15 residues. Trimming removed 5 bases from V and 1 base from J, with 10 bases in between. CDR3 region: CASRNGQSGANVLTF. The CDR3 DNA reads as TGCGCCAGCAGGAACGGACAGTCTGGGGCCAACGTCCTGACTTTC. The whole variable domain, remainder taken from reference TRBV5-1 and TRBJ2-6, is KAGVTQTPRYLIKTRGQQVTLSCSPISGHRSVSWYQQTPGQGLQFLFEYFSETQRNKGNFPGRFSGRQFSNSRSEMNVSTLELGDSALYLCASRNGQSGANVLTFGAGSRLTVL.

The rearrangement links TRBV5-1 to TRBJ2-1; 7 bases are a match to TRBD2. The trim removed 0 bases at V and 8 bases at J, leaving 11 bases unmatched. The CDR3 length is 16 residues. Per germline, CDR1 SGHRS and CDR2 YFSETQ. In DNA, the CDR3 is TGCGCCAGCAGCTTGGGGTCTTCGGGGGGTATCCATGAGCAGTTCTTC. Its protein is CASSLGSSGGIHEQFF. The complete variable domain, with remaining parts taken from reference TRBV5-1 and TRBJ2-1, reads KAGVTQTPRYLIKTRGQQVTLSCSPISGHRSVSWYQQTPGQGLQFLFEYFSETQRNKGNFPGRFSGRQFSNSRSEMNVSTLELGDSALYLCASSLGSSGGIHEQFFGPGTRLTVL.

As for this clone: Different DNA sequences within this sample yield the same CDR3. This rearrangement joins TRBV6-5 to TRBJ2-7; D perhaps matches TRBD1 (5 bases). V was trimmed by 6 bases and J by 3 bases, leaving 6 bases between them. CDR3 length: 11 residues. Germline V CDR1 and CDR2: MNHEY, SVGAGI. As DNA, the CDR3 is TGTGCCAGCAGGGGGCTCTACGAGCAGTACTTC. It yields the protein CASRGLYEQYF.

This chain links TRBV2 with TRBJ2-5, with TRBD2 matching over 10 bases. The CDR3 runs 19 residues. Trimming cost V 1 base and J 5 bases; bases outside gene matches: 16. Germline CDR1 is SNHLY and CDR2 is FYNNEI. The CDR3 region is CASSEGWVAGGTRKETQYF. In DNA, the CDR3 is TGTGCCAGCAGTGAAGGGTGGGTAGCGGGAGGAACTCGGAAGGAGACCCAGTACTTC. Filled out from reference TRBV2 and TRBJ2-5, the complete variable domain reads EPEVTQTPSHQVTQMGQEVILRCVPISNHLYFYWYRQILGQKVEFLVSFYNNEISEKSEIFDDQFSVERPDGSNFTLKIRSTKLEDSAMYFCASSEGWVAGGTRKETQYFGPGTRLLVL.

This clone occurred once. Within the sample, other DNA sequences also encode this same CDR3. The rearrangement uses TRBV9 and TRBJ2-7; D remains ambiguous. Germline-derived CDR1 and CDR2 are SGDLS and YYNGEE. The CDR3 runs 13 residues. The V and J ends lost 2 bases and 0 bases respectively, with 6 bases between them. CDR3 in DNA: TGTGCCAGCAGCGTGACACCCTCCTACGAGCAGTACTTC. Protein product: CASSVTPSYEQYF.

The gene calls are TRBV6-4 and TRBJ2-3, with 9 positions matching TRBD1. CDR3 length equals 17 residues. V trimming: 0 bases; J trimming: 3 bases; junction bases outside the gene matches: 7. Germline values: CDR1 MRHNA, CDR2 SNTAGT. In DNA form, the CDR3 reads TGTGCCAGCAGTGACTCGAGGGACAGGGAGGAAACAGATACGCAGTATTTT. Encoded protein: CASSDSRDREETDTQYF.

J is TRBJ2-5 and V is TRBV14; D is unresolved. The V gene's germline CDR1 is SGHDN and CDR2 FVKESK. The CDR3 runs 14 residues. With 5 bases removed from V and 5 bases from J, the gap between germline ends came to 15 bases. DNA of the CDR3: TGTGCCAGCAGCGGTGCGGTAATAATGGAGACCCAGTACTTC. This codes for CASSGAVIMETQYF.

Here the CDR3 DNA reads TGTGCCAGTAGTAAGAATGACCAAATTTCGGGAGAGCAGTACTTC. Amino acids: CASSKNDQISGEQYF. The rearrangement uses TRBV19 and TRBJ2-7; weak D call: TRBD2 (5 bases). The CDR3 totals 15 residues. Germline V gene data show CDR1 as LNHDA and CDR2 as SQIVND (reference sequence). V was shortened by 4 bases and J by 7 bases, with 20 bases between the two germline ends.

This clone was counted once. The V and J genes are TRBV5-1 and TRBJ2-5; 8 nucleotides agree with TRBD2. The CDR3 has 16 residues. Trimming cost V 0 bases and J 4 bases; bases outside gene matches: 8. Germline CDR1 SGHRS, CDR2 YFSETQ. DNA of the CDR3: TGCGCCAGCAGCTTGGCCTCCCGGAGCGGGGGAGAGACCCAGTACTTC. It translates to CASSLASRSGGETQYF.

This chain links TRBV2 with TRBJ2-6; D gene ambiguous. V lost 3 bases and J 0 bases, leaving 3 bases between the germline ends. Germline V lookup: CDR1 SNHLY, CDR2 FYNNEI. This CDR3 contains 14 residues. The DNA for the CDR3 is TGTGCCAGCAGTGACGGCTCTGGGGCCAACGTCCTGACTTTC. As protein: CASSDGSGANVLTF.